These 23 T cell receptor beta chains share one sample of origin, sequenced in a study of multiple sclerosis patients with progressive multifocal leukoencephalopathy. Produced via immunoSEQ multiplex PCR; TCRdb's table is partial and in-frame only. The sample shows about 25,000 clones, under 95% of them seen only once. As for time point: less than 15 months of natalizumab therapy. The source material was PBMCs, sampled from a patient treated with natalizumab. These receptors were taken from a young man with multiple sclerosis.

The CDR3 spells CASSVGQYNEQFF. CDR3 coding DNA: TGTGCCAGCAGTGTCGGACAGTACAATGAGCAGTTCTTC. The rearrangement links TRBV25-1 to TRBJ2-1; a weak D match, TRBD1 (6 bases). CDR3 length: 13 amino acids. V shed 4 bases and J shed 4 bases, with 8 bases lying between them. Germline CDR1 MGHDK, CDR2 SYGVNS.

The chain combines TRBV5-1 with TRBJ2-7; D is perhaps TRBD2 (5 bases). V dropped 2 bases and J dropped 4 bases, with 13 bases sitting between them. CDR1 is SGHRS, CDR2 YFSETQ, per germline. The CDR3 consists of 14 residues. The CDR3 region has the DNA TGCGCCAGCAGCTTAGAGGGAATGGGGTACGAGCAGTACTTC. This translates into CASSLEGMGYEQYF.

This chain uses TRBV7-2 with TRBJ2-7; 7 bases align to TRBD2. Germline assignment: CDR1 SGHTA and CDR2 FQGNSA. CDR3 length: 15 residues. The V gene end was trimmed by 3 bases and the J gene end by 3 bases; junction bases not matched to a gene: 8. The CDR3 loop reads CASSFSSGKNYEQYF. The CDR3 DNA reads as TGTGCCAGCAGCTTCTCTAGCGGAAAGAACTACGAGCAGTACTTC. The complete variable domain, with remaining parts taken from reference TRBV7-2 and TRBJ2-7, reads GAGVSQSPSNKVTEKGKDVELRCDPISGHTALYWYRQSLGQGLEFLIYFQGNSAPDKSGLPSDRFSAERTGGSVSTLTIQRTQQEDSAVYLCASSFSSGKNYEQYFGPGTRLTVT.

This chain links TRBV4-1 with TRBJ1-5; TRBD1 matches at 8 bases. Per the germline V gene, CDR1 is MGHRA and CDR2 is YSYEKL. The CDR3 is 14 residues long. The V segment lost 1 base and the J segment 8 bases; nucleotides outside the gene matches: 4. This CDR3 reads CASSQGQGNEPQHF. The CDR3 nucleotides are TGCGCCAGCAGCCAAGGACAGGGGAATGAGCCCCAGCATTTT.

This clone has only one observation. One end of the junction is discordant with germline, which a read error may explain. The rearrangement links TRBV7-7 to TRBJ2-5, with 7 positions matching TRBD1. The CDR3 length is 13 residues. Germline CDR1 is SSHAT and CDR2 is FNYEAQ (reference sequence). The CDR3 spells CASSLDREETQYF. In DNA, the CDR3 is TGTGCTAGCAGCTTAGACAGGGAAGAGACCCAGTACTTC.

V is TRBV27 and J is TRBJ2-1, with 7 bases fitting TRBD1. The trim removed 9 bases at V and 2 bases at J, leaving 4 bases unmatched. Germline lookup yields CDR1 MNHEY and CDR2 SMNVEV (reference sequence). The CDR3 is 13 residues long. CDR3 residues: CASRTGAYNEQFF. Written as DNA, the CDR3 is TGTGCCAGTAGAACAGGGGCCTACAATGAGCAGTTCTTC.

Turning to this clone: The sample holds other DNA sequences that translate to the same CDR3. The CDR3 DNA reads TGTGCCAGCAGCCACGGACAGGGAGGGGATGGCTACACCTTC. It is translated as CASSHGQGGDGYTF. V usage is TRBV9 and J usage is TRBJ1-2; 8 nucleotides agree with TRBD1. The trim removed 4 bases at V and 6 bases at J, leaving 8 bases unmatched. CDR1 SGDLS and CDR2 YYNGEE come from the germline V gene. CDR3 length equals 14 residues.

The chain combines TRBV30 with TRBJ2-3, with D maybe TRBD2 (6 bases). The CDR3 runs 15 residues. Germline V gene data show CDR1 as GTSNPN and CDR2 as SVGIG (reference sequence). Between the trimmed V and J ends, which lost 2 bases and 2 bases, there was a span of 14 bases. The chain's CDR3 is CAWSTRDWNTDTQYF. CDR3 DNA: TGTGCCTGGAGTACCCGGGACTGGAACACAGATACGCAGTATTTT.

This chain uses TRBV4-1 with TRBJ2-7, with 9 positions matching TRBD2. Trimming removed 1 base from V and 5 bases from J; junction bases left unmatched: 6. The CDR3 runs 15 residues. From germline, CDR1 is MGHRA and CDR2 YSYEKL. CDR3 nucleotide sequence: TGCGCCAGCAGCCAAGTTGGGACTAGCTATGACGAGCAGTACTTC. It encodes CASSQVGTSYDEQYF.

CDR3 nucleotide sequence: TGTGCCAGCAGTGAACGGCTAGCGGGAGGTAGGCTGATTAATGAGCAGTTCTTC. This codes for CASSERLAGGRLINEQFF. The chain couples TRBV6-1 to TRBJ2-1; 11 positions agree with TRBD2. This CDR3 is 18 amino acids long. The germline V gene has CDR1 MNHNS and CDR2 SASEGT. J gave up 7 bases and V 2 bases, and 13 bases lay outside the gene matches.

This clone has a single count. The chain joins TRBV11-2 to TRBJ1-2; weak D call: TRBD1 (6 bases). CDR1 SGHAT and CDR2 FQNNGV come from the germline V gene. V was pared by 4 bases and J by 6 bases, with 9 bases between. This CDR3 region has 12 residues. CDR3 in amino acids: CASSSTGNGYTF. The CDR3 DNA follows: TGTGCCAGCAGCTCCACAGGGAATGGCTACACCTTC.

The J gene is TRBJ2-7, the V gene TRBV27; D perhaps matches TRBD1 (6 bases). The ends were cut back, 3 bases at V and 4 bases at J, with 13 bases in the middle. Germline V lookup: CDR1 MNHEY, CDR2 SMNVEV (reference sequence). This CDR3 region has 14 residues. The CDR3 region is CASSLQGWGYEQYF. For the CDR3, the DNA is TGTGCCAGCAGTTTGCAGGGGTGGGGATACGAGCAGTACTTC.

The V and J genes are TRBV5-6 and TRBJ2-5; 8 bases match TRBD1. V lost 4 bases to trimming and J lost 6 bases; unmatched junction nucleotides: 8. CDR1 is SGHDT, CDR2 YYEEEE, per germline. The CDR3 runs 14 residues. The CDR3 region is CASSLQGATKTQYF. DNA of the CDR3: TGTGCCAGCAGCCTGCAGGGGGCAACGAAGACCCAGTACTTC.

The J gene is TRBJ1-1, the V gene TRBV7-9, with 8 positions matching TRBD1. From germline, CDR1 is SEHNR and CDR2 FQNEAQ (reference sequence). This CDR3 region has 14 residues. With 7 bases clipped from V and 4 bases from J, the junction kept 8 bases outside the gene matches. The CDR3, as DNA: TGTGCCAGCATTGAGGGCAGGGGGCTCACTGAAGCTTTCTTT. Protein sequence: CASIEGRGLTEAFF.

V is TRBV30 and J is TRBJ2-1, with a tentative D call TRBD2 (6 bases). V was pared by 3 bases and J by 11 bases, with 11 bases between. This CDR3 has 11 amino acids. Per the germline V gene, CDR1 is GTSNPN and CDR2 is SVGIG (reference sequence). CDR3 loop: CAWSATRQQFF. As DNA, the CDR3 is TGTGCCTGGAGCGCGACTAGGCAGCAGTTCTTC.

The chain couples TRBV27 to TRBJ2-7; a weak D match, TRBD2 (5 bases). The length of the CDR3 is 13 residues. Trimming left V 6 bases short and J 4 bases short, with 13 bases between. Germline CDR1 is MNHEY and CDR2 is SMNVEV (reference sequence). CDR3 DNA: TGTGCCAGCAGCCCCACCGGGGTTTACGAGCAGTACGTC. This gives the protein CASSPTGVYEQYV.

A note on this clone: The sample has other DNA sequences that encode this CDR3 too. The V call is TRBV7-2, the J call TRBJ1-5; D unclear. The CDR3 has 15 residues. V was cut by 1 base and J by 7 bases, with 14 bases left in between. CDR1 is SGHTA and CDR2 is FQGNSA in the germline V gene. The CDR3 reads CASSLGPGSGQPQHF. CDR3 DNA sequence: TGTGCCAGCAGCTTAGGGCCGGGATCAGGACAGCCCCAGCATTTT.

V gene TRBV18 combines with J gene TRBJ2-7; 10 nucleotides align to TRBD2. Trimming cost V 6 bases and J 5 bases; bases outside gene matches: 10. Germline CDR1 KGHSH, CDR2 LQKENI. The CDR3 runs to 15 residues. The chain's CDR3 is CASSLVTSGNHEQYF. The CDR3 DNA sequence: TGTGCCAGCTCCTTGGTCACTAGCGGGAACCACGAGCAGTACTTC.

This chain uses TRBV5-6 with TRBJ2-3, with D tentatively TRBD2 (5 bases). The V and J ends lost 4 bases and 13 bases respectively, with 16 bases between them. Germline V gives CDR1 SGHDT, CDR2 YYEEEE. The CDR3 loop spans 12 amino acids. CDR3 region: CASSITSPPEYF. The CDR3 DNA sequence: TGTGCCAGCAGCATCACTAGTCCCCCGGAGTATTTT.

The V gene is TRBV7-8, the J gene TRBJ1-1; possibly TRBD1 for D (6 bases). CDR1 is SGHVS and CDR2 is FQNEAQ in the germline V gene. The CDR3 runs 15 residues. Trimming pared 1 base from V and 1 base from J, leaving 10 bases between. This chain's CDR3 is CASSLVSRGNTEAFF. The CDR3 coding sequence is TGTGCCAGCAGCTTAGTCAGCAGGGGGAACACTGAAGCTTTCTTT.

V gene TRBV4-1 combines with J gene TRBJ2-1, with 9 bases that match TRBD2. Trimming took 4 bases from V and 9 from J; bases not matched to a gene: 16. Germline loops: CDR1 MGHRA, CDR2 YSYEKL. The CDR3 is 17 amino acids. The CDR3 spells CASSRVGGASGKAEQFF. CDR3 DNA sequence: TGCGCCAGCAGCCGCGTTGGTGGGGCTAGCGGGAAGGCTGAGCAGTTCTTC.

The chain carries TRBV18 and TRBJ1-1, with D perhaps matching TRBD1 (6 bases). Germline assignment: CDR1 KGHSH and CDR2 LQKENI. The CDR3 totals 14 residues. The V end was cut by 2 bases, the J end by 5 bases, with 12 bases between. The CDR3 nucleotides read TGTGCCAGCTCACCAAAGGGGGTAAGGACTGAAGCTTTCTTT. Translating it yields CASSPKGVRTEAFF.

Only one count was recorded for this clone. The V and J genes are TRBV2 and TRBJ2-5, with 13 bases aligning to TRBD2. The CDR3 is 16 amino acids. Trimming took 6 bases from V and 5 from J; bases not matched to a gene: 9. Looked up from germline, CDR1 is SNHLY and CDR2 is FYNNEI. The CDR3 spells CASSRYGLAGEETQYF. The DNA of the CDR3 is TGTGCCAGCAGCCGCTATGGACTAGCGGGAGAGGAGACCCAGTACTTC.